This T cell receptor beta chain was identified in a study of blood T cell repertoires in COVID-19. The table lists this clone with a count of one. The V and J ends lost 6 bases and 0 bases respectively, with 9 bases between them. Germline V gene lookup returns CDR1 MNHEY and CDR2 SVGAGI. The CDR3 has 14 residues. Sequencing used immunoSEQ multiplex PCR; TCRdb keeps in-frame clones, though not all of them. Of around 200,000 clones detected, around 90% appear once; the ten largest clones hold 10%. The clonotype originates from a man aged 18 to 30 with acute COVID-19. J is TRBJ2-4 and V is TRBV6-5, with D possibly being TRBD1 (5 bases). The specimen sequenced was PBMCs or T cells enriched from blood (not recorded which). DNA for the CDR3: TGTGCCAGCAGCCCCGACAGAGCCAAAAACATTCAGTACTTC. Translation: CASSPDRAKNIQYF.